The clone carrying this T cell receptor (beta chain) was counted ten times or more. Its antigen is currently unknown. Within the library, unique molecular identifiers were attached to each individual cDNA molecule. TCRdb ran MiXCR on the RACE reads and lists one entry per CDR3 protein. This table has approximately 320,000 distinct CDR3 sequences, about 5% appearing once. The sample originates from a study of human T cells and chemical hapten exposure. Time point specified: pre-sensitization, week 0. Treatment reported: therapeutic diphenylcyclopropenone sensitization with weekly scalp DPC. Study findings and constraints: TCRs whose frequency exceeded 1 in 1000 remained the same following DPC sensitization. In the PT1 data, expanded TCR counts showed a positive correlation with patch test score. Donors had alopecia, so their immune response may differ from healthy people's.

This clonotype was obtained from a woman aged 18-29 years with alopecia areata. Some clones in this sample may be carry-over from other donors' samples. This material consisted of whole blood, taken in connection with sensitization to the hapten diphenylcyclopropenone (DPC).

Here the CDR3 DNA reads TGTGCCAGCAGTAAACTAGCGGGTAGCACAGATACGCAGTATTTT. Its translation is CASSKLAGSTDTQYF. This chain joins TRBV2 and TRBJ2-3; 9 positions agree with TRBD2. Germline-derived CDR1 and CDR2 are SNHLY and FYNNEI. The CDR3 has 15 amino acids. With 5 bases clipped from V and 0 bases from J, the junction kept 3 bases outside the gene matches.